This paragraph covers one TCR beta chain sequence. The sample is drawn from a study of T cells in Graves' hyperthyroidism and ophthalmopathy. Losses at the gene ends were 9 bases for V and 0 bases for J; bases not matched to a gene: 2. The CDR3 loop spans 13 amino acids. Germline lookup yields CDR1 LNHDA and CDR2 SQIVND (reference sequence). RNA transcripts were the template for amplifying TCR beta CDR3 regions. The TCR CDR3 first-round RT-PCR relied on the HTBI primer set. TCRdb used MiXCR to reprocess the multiplex PCR reads, holding one entry per CDR3 protein. This table has some 490,000 distinct CDR3 sequences, about 20% appearing once.

The chain is built from TRBV19 and TRBJ2-7, with TRBD1 matching 10 bases. Sample: blood. This receptor was identified in a woman between 65 and 79 years old with Graves' ophthalmopathy. In DNA, the CDR3 is TGTGCCAGCCGGGACAGGGGCTCCTACGAGCAGTACTTC. Protein: CASRDRGSYEQYF.